This T cell receptor beta chain was sequenced for a study of molecular identifiers for immune sequencing clone quantification. Whole-study results and caveats: With a barcode shared among identical TCR molecules, highly expanded clone sizes could be underestimated.

Sorting isolated naive CD8 T cells as CD8+CD4-CCR7+CD45RA+ events. This clonotype showed up just a few times. Its cognate antigen is unknown. Previously described methods and listed TCR primers were employed for the bulk TCR libraries. TCRdb called the PCR reads again in MiXCR, with one record for every CDR3 protein. The sample contains some 65,000 distinct CDR3 sequences, around 20% of which appear only once. Per germline, CDR1 SGHKS and CDR2 YYEKEE (reference sequence). V was pared by 1 base and J by 8 bases, with 13 bases between. The CDR3 is 14 amino acids. What was sequenced was naive CD8+ T cells from blood, with Jurkat cell RNA spiked in. The sample's subset: FACS-sorted CD8+CD4-CCR7+CD45RA+ naive T cells. The V and J genes are TRBV5-5 and TRBJ2-1; the D gene is possibly TRBD2 (5 bases). The clonotype was recovered from a human donor in good health. Some libraries in this study had Jurkat cell RNA spiked in. The CDR3 sequence: CASSLNLAGYEQFF. The CDR3 DNA is TGTGCCAGCAGCTTGAACCTAGCCGGCTATGAGCAGTTCTTC.